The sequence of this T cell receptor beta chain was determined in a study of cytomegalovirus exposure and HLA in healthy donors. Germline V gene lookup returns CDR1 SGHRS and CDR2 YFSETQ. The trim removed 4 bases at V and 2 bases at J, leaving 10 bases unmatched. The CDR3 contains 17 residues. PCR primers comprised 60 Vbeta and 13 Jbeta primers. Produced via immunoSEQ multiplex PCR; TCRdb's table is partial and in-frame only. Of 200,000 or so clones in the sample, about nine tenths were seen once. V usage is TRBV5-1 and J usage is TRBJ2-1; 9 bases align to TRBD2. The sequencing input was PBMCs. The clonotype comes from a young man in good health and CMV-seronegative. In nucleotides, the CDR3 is TGCGCCAGCAGCCGGCGGGGGGGGACACCTCCCTACAATGAGCAGTTCTTC. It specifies CASSRRGGTPPYNEQFF.